The 30 T cell receptor beta chains reported below all come from one sample, sequenced in a study of blood T cell repertoires in COVID-19. Profiling relied on immunoSEQ multiplex PCR, and the TCRdb table lists in-frame clones only, not all of them. The sample has 150,000 to 200,000 clones, 84% seen once. Sequencing used peripheral blood. These receptors came from a human donor with acute or convalescent COVID-19. The donor label of this sample is uncertain.

The V and J genes are TRBV7-9 and TRBJ1-1; no clear D gene. The CDR3 is 16 amino acids. Trimming removed 0 bases at V and 5 bases at J, with 16 bases between. CDR1 SEHNR and CDR2 FQNEAQ come from the germline V gene (reference sequence). The CDR3 sequence: CASSLALGSGKTEAFF. CDR3 sequence (DNA): TGTGCCAGCAGCTTAGCGCTCGGGTCCGGGAAAACTGAAGCTTTCTTT.

The rearrangement uses TRBV5-5 and TRBJ1-6, with D possibly TRBD1 on 5 matching bases. The germline CDR1 and CDR2 sequences are SGHKS and YYEKEE (reference sequence). V lost 3 bases and J lost 0, with 10 bases in between. CDR3 length equals 16 residues. The DNA for the CDR3 is TGTGCCAGCAGCTCAGACAGTAGCTCCTATAATTCACCCCTCCACTTT. It specifies CASSSDSSSYNSPLHF.

CDR3 coding DNA: TGTGCCAGTAGTATGAGGGAGGGGAATTCACCCCTCCACTTT. Translation: CASSMREGNSPLHF. The chain is built from TRBV19 and TRBJ1-6, with D possibly being TRBD1 (5 bases). V dropped 3 bases and J dropped 7 bases, with 10 bases sitting between them. CDR1 is LNHDA and CDR2 is SQIVND in the germline V gene (reference sequence). There are 14 residues in the CDR3. The whole variable domain, filled in from reference TRBV19 and TRBJ1-6, reads DGGITQSPKYLFRKEGQNVTLSCEQNLNHDAMYWYRQDPGQGLRLIYYSQIVNDFQKGDIAEGYSVSREKKESFPLTVTSAQKNPTAFYLCASSMREGNSPLHFGNGTRLTVT.

The V gene is TRBV9, the J gene TRBJ2-2; 10 positions match TRBD1. Germline values: CDR1 SGDLS, CDR2 YYNGEE. The length of the CDR3 is 16 residues. Trimming at V came to 0 bases and at J to 2 bases, leaving 1 base not matched to a gene. This chain's CDR3 is CASSVATGGNTGELFF. CDR3 sequence (DNA): TGTGCCAGCAGCGTAGCGACAGGGGGCAACACCGGGGAGCTGTTTTTT.

In this sample, this clone turned up once. Here the CDR3 reads CASSLENRGLEQYF. CDR3 bases: TGTGCCAGCAGTTTAGAAAACAGGGGGCTGGAGCAGTACTTC. V usage is TRBV27 and J usage is TRBJ2-7, with 9 bases matching TRBD1. The germline gives CDR1 MNHEY, CDR2 SMNVEV (reference sequence). There are 14 residues in the CDR3. The junction had 6 bases not matched to a gene; V was cut back by 2 bases and J by 7 bases.

This clone was counted a few times. The J gene is TRBJ1-1, the V gene TRBV10-3, with 8 bases that match TRBD1. With 6 bases clipped from V and 6 bases from J, the junction kept 12 bases outside the gene matches. Germline-derived CDR1 and CDR2 are ENHRY and SYGVKD. The CDR3 is made up of 15 amino acids. CDR3 region: CAIRTSGTGSPEAFF. Written as DNA, the CDR3 is TGTGCCATCAGAACCTCCGGGACAGGATCCCCTGAAGCTTTCTTT.

The rearrangement joins TRBV28 to TRBJ2-7; 10 positions match TRBD1. V gave up 8 bases and J gave up 5 bases; unmatched junction bases: 9. Germline-derived CDR1 and CDR2 are MDHEN and SYDVKM. The length of the CDR3 is 14 residues. In DNA, the CDR3 is TGTGCCAGCCCAGCCGGGACAGGGGACCACGAGCAGTACTTC. Translating gives CASPAGTGDHEQYF.

The chain uses TRBV11-2 and TRBJ1-3, with D perhaps TRBD1 (5 bases). The length of the CDR3 is 15 residues. The V end was cut by 5 bases, the J end by 0 bases, with 11 bases between. CDR1 and CDR2 from the germline V gene are SGHAT and FQNNGV. CDR3 sequence (DNA): TGTGCCAGCAGCGTGACAGATTTCTCTGGAAACACCATATATTTT. Translating it yields CASSVTDFSGNTIYF.

This chain connects TRBV19 to TRBJ2-5; D is possibly TRBD1 (5 bases). There are 13 residues in the CDR3. The germline V and J ends were trimmed by 6 bases and 3 bases, with 11 bases remaining between them. Germline values: CDR1 LNHDA, CDR2 SQIVND (reference sequence). DNA for the CDR3: TGTGCCAGTAGCCCTCAGGGAAAAGAGACCCAGTACTTC. This gives the protein CASSPQGKETQYF.

The rearrangement joins TRBV10-2 to TRBJ2-7; 10 positions agree with TRBD2. The germline gives CDR1 WSHSY, CDR2 SAAADI. CDR3 length equals 15 residues. V dropped 3 bases and J dropped 4; count of bases not matched to a gene: 6. The CDR3 loop reads CASSDPAGGEYEQYF. CDR3 coding DNA: TGCGCCAGCAGTGACCCAGCGGGGGGGGAGTACGAGCAGTACTTC.

V and J are TRBV11-2 and TRBJ2-5; 8 nucleotides match TRBD2. This CDR3 comprises 16 residues. The ends lost 1 base at V and 3 bases at J; junction bases unmatched: 7. Germline-derived CDR1 and CDR2 are SGHAT and FQNNGV. The CDR3 protein is CASSLGAGTRKETQYF. The CDR3 DNA reads as TGTGCCAGCAGCTTAGGGGCCGGGACTAGGAAAGAGACCCAGTACTTC.

This clone was detected a few times. The rearrangement links TRBV2 to TRBJ2-7, with 7 bases that match TRBD1. CDR1 is SNHLY, CDR2 FYNNEI, per germline. V trimming: 6 bases; J trimming: 1 base; junction bases outside the gene matches: 3. This CDR3 comprises 13 residues. The CDR3 loop reads CASSKQGSYEQYF. CDR3 nucleotides: TGTGCCAGCAGCAAACAGGGGTCCTACGAGCAGTACTTC. The full variable domain, its missing parts supplied by reference TRBV2 and TRBJ2-7, is EPEVTQTPSHQVTQMGQEVILRCVPISNHLYFYWYRQILGQKVEFLVSFYNNEISEKSEIFDDQFSVERPDGSNFTLKIRSTKLEDSAMYFCASSKQGSYEQYFGPGTRLTVT.

The V call is TRBV5-1, the J call TRBJ2-7; the D gene is possibly TRBD2 (5 bases). CDR1 and CDR2 from the germline V gene are SGHRS and YFSETQ. Trimming stripped 0 bases from V and 2 bases from J, with 9 bases between. This CDR3 has 14 amino acids. Written as DNA, the CDR3 is TGCGCCAGCAGCTTGGGATCCGGGGCCTACGAGCAGTACTTC. This sequence encodes CASSLGSGAYEQYF.

This clone has only one observation. The chain is built from TRBV3-1 (or the pseudogene TRBV3-2) and TRBJ1-6; TRBD1 agrees at 8 bases. CDR1 is LGHDT and CDR2 is YNNKEL in the germline V gene (reference sequence). Losses at the gene ends were 0 bases for V and 10 bases for J; bases not matched to a gene: 8. The CDR3 extends over 16 amino acids. CDR3 in DNA: TGTGCCAGCAGCCAAGAACGGGACAGGCCTATGTCACCCCTCCACTTT. It is translated as CASSQERDRPMSPLHF.

The chain employs TRBV6-6 and TRBJ1-6; no definite D call. Germline CDR1 MNHNY, CDR2 SVGAGI (reference sequence). The V end was cut by 3 bases, the J end by 10 bases, with 7 bases between. This CDR3 contains 12 residues. The CDR3, as DNA: TGTGCCAGCAGTTATCAGGAATCACCCCTCCACTTT. It codes for CASSYQESPLHF.

J is TRBJ1-1 and V is TRBV29-1; the D gene is possibly TRBD1 (6 bases). V lost 6 bases and J lost 5, with 13 bases in between. The V gene's germline CDR1 is SQVTM and CDR2 ANQGSEA. The CDR3 consists of 12 residues. The CDR3 DNA reads TGCAGCGTACAGGGTTCGGAGACTGAAGCTTTCTTT. Its translation: CSVQGSETEAFF.

Points on this clone: One junction end does not reproduce the germline sequence, and a read error may be involved. The chain uses TRBV6-1 and TRBJ1-6; 7 bases fit TRBD1. The CDR3 runs 14 residues. Germline CDR1 MNHNS, CDR2 SASEGT. The CDR3 DNA reads as TGTGCCAGCAGCGAAGCAGGGGGTCGTTCACCCCTCCACTTT. Encoded protein: CASSEAGGRSPLHF.

The CDR3 protein is CASSGRRLRSYNEQFF. CDR3 DNA: TGTGCCAGCAGCGGGCGGAGGCTCCGCTCCTACAATGAGCAGTTCTTC. The rearrangement uses TRBV7-9 and TRBJ2-1, with D possibly TRBD2 on 5 matching bases. The V and J ends lost 5 bases and 0 bases respectively, with 14 bases between them. Germline CDR1 is SEHNR and CDR2 is FQNEAQ (reference sequence). This CDR3 is 16 amino acids long. Full variable domain (missing parts from reference TRBV7-9 and TRBJ2-1): DTGVSQNPRHKITKRGQNVTFRCDPISEHNRLYWYRQTLGQGPEFLTYFQNEAQLEKSRLLSDRFSAERPKGSFSTLEIQRTEQGDSAMYLCASSGRRLRSYNEQFFGPGTRLTVL.

This clone appeared a single time. V and J are TRBV7-2 and TRBJ2-1, with TRBD2 matching 9 bases. V gave up 7 bases and J gave up 6 bases; unmatched junction bases: 10. Germline V gene data show CDR1 as SGHTA and CDR2 as FQGNSA. The CDR3 totals 15 residues. CDR3 in DNA: TGTGCCAGCACAGCAGGAGCGGGGGGCCCCAATGAGCAGTTCTTC. Its protein is CASTAGAGGPNEQFF.

The chain carries TRBV6-1 and TRBJ1-5; D might be TRBD1 (6 bases). The CDR3 spans 17 residues. V lost 1 base to trimming and J lost 2 bases, with 15 bases between them. The germline V gene encodes CDR1 MNHNS and CDR2 SASEGT. The CDR3 sequence is CASSEGGGTRGNQPQHF. CDR3 in DNA: TGTGCCAGCAGTGAAGGAGGGGGAACGAGAGGCAATCAGCCCCAGCATTTT.

V usage is TRBV19 and J usage is TRBJ2-5, with TRBD2 matching 12 bases. The germline V gene encodes CDR1 LNHDA and CDR2 SQIVND (reference sequence). CDR3 length: 15 residues. V dropped 6 bases and J dropped 5; count of bases not matched to a gene: 7. The CDR3 nucleotides read TGTGCCAGTAGCCCTTGGACTAGCGGGATGGAGACCCAGTACTTC. Its protein is CASSPWTSGMETQYF.

The V gene is TRBV7-9, the J gene TRBJ2-7; D is possibly TRBD1 (5 bases). The germline CDR1 and CDR2 sequences are SEHNR and FQNEAQ (reference sequence). This CDR3 region has 15 residues. Trimming removed 5 bases from V and 2 bases from J, with 16 bases in between. The CDR3 protein is CASSPDSRGAYEQYF. CDR3 nucleotide sequence: TGTGCCAGCAGCCCCGATTCAAGGGGCGCCTACGAGCAGTACTTC.

This chain links TRBV28 with TRBJ1-3, with 8 bases lining up with TRBD1. V shed 8 bases, J shed 1 base, and the junction held 4 bases outside the gene matches. CDR1 and CDR2 (germline): MDHEN, SYDVKM. This CDR3 has 14 residues. CDR3 sequence reads: CASHTGGSGNTIYF. In DNA form, the CDR3 reads TGTGCCAGCCACACAGGGGGTTCTGGAAACACCATATATTTT.

The chain combines TRBV27 with TRBJ2-1, with 12 bases matching TRBD2. The CDR3 is 17 amino acids. The V segment lost 4 bases and the J segment 4 bases; nucleotides outside the gene matches: 8. Germline V gene data show CDR1 as MNHEY and CDR2 as SMNVEV (reference sequence). CDR3 region: CASSSIRGLAGYNEQFF. The CDR3 DNA reads as TGTGCCAGCAGTTCCATCCGTGGACTAGCGGGATACAATGAGCAGTTCTTC.

CDR3 bases: TGTGCCAGCAGCTCTAGCGGGGGGGCGTCCGGTGAGCAGTTCTTC. Translation gives CASSSSGGASGEQFF. The rearrangement uses TRBV7-3 and TRBJ2-1, with TRBD2 identical over 12 bases. There are 15 residues in the CDR3. Trimming removed 4 bases from V and 9 bases from J; junction bases left unmatched: 7. The germline V gene has CDR1 SGHTA and CDR2 FQGTGA.

The gene calls are TRBV11-2 and TRBJ2-6; D is possibly TRBD2 (6 bases). This CDR3 spans 15 amino acids. V lost 3 bases and J 0 bases, leaving 6 bases between the germline ends. Germline V CDR1 and CDR2: SGHAT, FQNNGV. CDR3 sequence reads: CASSLGGSGANVLTF. The CDR3 bases are TGTGCCAGCAGCTTGGGGGGCTCTGGGGCCAACGTCCTGACTTTC.

The V gene is TRBV5-5, the J gene TRBJ2-1, with D perhaps TRBD2 (6 bases). Germline-derived CDR1 and CDR2 are SGHKS and YYEKEE (reference sequence). V dropped 0 bases and J dropped 0 bases, with 13 bases sitting between them. CDR3 length: 17 amino acids. CDR3 bases: TGTGCCAGCAGCTTGGCGACGGGGGTCCACTCCTACAATGAGCAGTTCTTC. Translation gives CASSLATGVHSYNEQFF.

The rearrangement uses TRBV11-2 and TRBJ2-1; TRBD2 aligns across 14 bases. V shed 5 bases and J 7 bases; nucleotides not matched to a gene: 4. The CDR3 consists of 15 residues. CDR1 SGHAT and CDR2 FQNNGV come from the germline V gene. CDR3 bases: TGTGCCAGCAGCCTGACTAGCGGGGGGGGTAATGAGCAGTTCTTC. Its translation is CASSLTSGGGNEQFF. The variable domain in full, completed from reference TRBV11-2 and TRBJ2-1, reads EAGVAQSPRYKIIEKRQSVAFWCNPISGHATLYWYQQILGQGPKLLIQFQNNGVVDDSQLPKDRFSAERLKGVDSTLKIQPAKLEDSAVYLCASSLTSGGGNEQFFGPGTRLTVL.

This clone was detected only once. This chain uses TRBV5-4 with TRBJ2-1; the match to TRBD1 covers 9 bases. The CDR3 covers 15 residues. V lost 7 bases to trimming and J lost 6 bases; unmatched junction nucleotides: 11. Germline V gives CDR1 SGHNT, CDR2 YYREEE (reference sequence). DNA for the CDR3: TGTGCCAGCGCCCCCGACAGGGGGTCTTTCAATGAGCAGTTCTTC. Translation: CASAPDRGSFNEQFF.

This clone was found a few times. This sequence joins TRBV19 and TRBJ2-1; 9 bases align to TRBD1. The germline CDR1 and CDR2 sequences are LNHDA and SQIVND (reference sequence). Trimming removed 3 bases from V and 6 bases from J; junction bases left unmatched: 6. This CDR3 comprises 15 residues. DNA of the CDR3: TGTGCCAGTAGTATGACAGGGGGTAGGGTCAATGAGCAGTTCTTC. It codes for CASSMTGGRVNEQFF.